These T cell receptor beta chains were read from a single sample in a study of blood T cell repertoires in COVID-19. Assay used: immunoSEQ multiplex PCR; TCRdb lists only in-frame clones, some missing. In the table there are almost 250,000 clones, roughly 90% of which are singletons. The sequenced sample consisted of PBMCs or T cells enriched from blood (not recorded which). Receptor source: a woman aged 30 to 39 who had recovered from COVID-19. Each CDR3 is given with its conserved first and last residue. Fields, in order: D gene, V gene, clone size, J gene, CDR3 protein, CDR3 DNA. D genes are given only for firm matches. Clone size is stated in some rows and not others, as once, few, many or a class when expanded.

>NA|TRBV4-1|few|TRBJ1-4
CASSQDWPVDASGLFF
TGCGCCAGCAGCCAAGATTGGCCCGTCGACGCTTCAGGGCTGTTTTTT
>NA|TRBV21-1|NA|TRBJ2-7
CASDGGSSYEQYF
TGTGCCAGCGACGGCGGGAGTTCCTACGAGCAGTACTTC
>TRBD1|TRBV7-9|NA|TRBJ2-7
CASSSNRDRATGQYF
TGTGCCAGCAGCTCGAACCGGGACAGGGCTACGGGGCAGTACTTC
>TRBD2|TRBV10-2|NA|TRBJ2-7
CASSDPHGTSRKNYEQYF
TGCGCCAGCAGTGATCCCCACGGGACTAGCAGAAAAAACTACGAGCAGTACTTC
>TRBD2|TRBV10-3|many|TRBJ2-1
CAITPRGSPVQFF
TGTGCCATCACTCCGCGGGGGTCGCCAGTCCAGTTCTTC
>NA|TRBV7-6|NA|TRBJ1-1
CASSLKQMNTEAFF
TGTGCCAGCAGCTTAAAACAGATGAACACTGAAGCTTTCTTT
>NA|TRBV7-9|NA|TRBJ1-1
CASSLGDLDTEAFF
TGTGCCAGCAGCTTGGGAGACTTGGACACTGAAGCTTTCTTT
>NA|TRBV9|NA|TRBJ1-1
CASSATVTPSFTTEAFF
TGTGCCAGCAGCGCCACGGTTACTCCGAGTTTTACCACTGAAGCTTTCTTT
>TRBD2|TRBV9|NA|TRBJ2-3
CASSTTSGSTDTQYF
TGTGCCAGCAGCACCACTAGCGGTAGCACAGATACGCAGTATTTT
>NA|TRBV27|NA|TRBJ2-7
CASREGTYEQYF
TGTGCCAGCCGGGAAGGGACCTACGAGCAGTACTTC
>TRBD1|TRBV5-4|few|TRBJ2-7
CASTDWGQPLYEQYF
TGTGCCAGCACCGACTGGGGACAGCCTCTCTACGAGCAGTACTTC
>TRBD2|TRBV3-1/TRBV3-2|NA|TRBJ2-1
CASSARLGGSSYNEQFF
TGTGCCAGCAGCGCCCGGTTGGGCGGGAGCTCCTACAATGAGCAGTTCTTC
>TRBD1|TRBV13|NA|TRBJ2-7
CASSLGQNYEQYF
TGTGCCAGCAGCTTGGGACAGAACTACGAGCAGTACTTC
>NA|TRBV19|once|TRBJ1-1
CASSILPQANTEAFF
TGTGCCAGTAGTATATTGCCCCAGGCTAACACTGAAGCTTTCTTT
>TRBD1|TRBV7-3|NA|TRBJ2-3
CASSLVTGGSTDTQYF
TGTGCCAGCAGCTTAGTGACAGGGGGCTCCACAGATACGCAGTATTTT
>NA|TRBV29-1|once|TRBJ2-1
CSAQGYNEQFF
TGCAGCGCCCAGGGGTACAATGAGCAGTTCTTC
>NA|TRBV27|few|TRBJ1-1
CASSLSSWYTEAFF
TGTGCCAGCAGTTTAAGCTCTTGGTACACTGAAGCTTTCTTT
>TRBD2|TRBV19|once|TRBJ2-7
CASSMTSGRRIEQYF
TGTGCCAGTAGTATGACTAGCGGGAGGAGAATCGAGCAGTACTTC
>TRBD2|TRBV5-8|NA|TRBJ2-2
CASREAGELFF
TGTGCCAGCCGGGAGGCCGGGGAGCTGTTTTTT
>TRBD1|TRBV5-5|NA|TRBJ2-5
CASSFRDRGPEETQYF
TGTGCCAGCAGCTTCAGGGACAGGGGGCCCGAGGAGACCCAGTACTTC
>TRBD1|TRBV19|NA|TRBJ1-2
CASSMDRGSAGYTF
TGTGCCAGTAGTATGGACAGGGGGAGCGCGGGCTACACCTTC
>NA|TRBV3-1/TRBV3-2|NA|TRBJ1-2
CASSHSTEYFYGYTF
TGTGCCAGCAGCCATAGTACGGAGTACTTCTATGGCTACACCTTC
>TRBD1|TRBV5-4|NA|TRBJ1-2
CASSRGPGQEYGYTF
TGTGCCAGCAGCCGGGGGCCGGGACAGGAGTATGGCTACACCTTC
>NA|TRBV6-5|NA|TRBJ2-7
CASSQYEQYF
TGTGCCAGCAGTCAATACGAGCAGTACTTC
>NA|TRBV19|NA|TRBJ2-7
CASRPDRLPYEQYF
TGTGCCAGTAGACCTGACAGGTTACCCTACGAGCAGTACTTC
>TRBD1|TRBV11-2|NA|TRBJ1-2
CASSYGQGDGYTF
TGTGCCAGCAGCTATGGACAGGGAGACGGCTACACCTTC
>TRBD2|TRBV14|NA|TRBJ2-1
CASSHRAGLTYNEQFF
TGTGCCAGCAGCCACAGAGCGGGATTGACCTACAATGAGCAGTTCTTC
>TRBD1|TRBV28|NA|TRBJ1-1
CASSSPGSNRGYTEAFF
TGTGCCAGCAGCTCCCCGGGGAGTAACAGGGGATACACTGAAGCTTTCTTT
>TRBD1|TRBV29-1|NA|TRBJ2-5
CSVAQGTGGVGTQYF
TGCAGCGTTGCTCAAGGGACAGGGGGCGTCGGGACCCAGTACTTC
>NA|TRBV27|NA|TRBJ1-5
CASGERRSAQHF
TGTGCCAGTGGGGAGCGGAGGTCGGCCCAGCATTTT
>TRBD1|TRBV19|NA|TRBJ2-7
CASRDRDRASYEQYF
TGTGCCAGTAGGGACCGGGACAGGGCCTCCTACGAGCAGTACTTC
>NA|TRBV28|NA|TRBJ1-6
CASSLQNNSPLHF
TGTGCCAGCAGCCTACAGAATAATTCACCCCTCCACTTT
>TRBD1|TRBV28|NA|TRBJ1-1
CASSLHGDRVAFF
TGTGCCAGCAGTTTACATGGGGACAGGGTAGCTTTCTTT
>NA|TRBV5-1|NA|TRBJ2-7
CASSPTEQGSYEQYF
TGCGCCAGCAGCCCTACGGAACAGGGCTCCTACGAGCAGTACTTC
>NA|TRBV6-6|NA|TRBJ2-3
CASSPFTDTQYF
TGTGCCAGCAGCCCATTCACAGATACGCAGTATTTT
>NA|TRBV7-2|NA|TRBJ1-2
CASSFGGSHYGYTF
TGTGCCAGCAGCTTTGGGGGCAGCCACTATGGCTACACCTTC
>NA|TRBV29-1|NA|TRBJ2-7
CSVEGGGQGDNLGEQYF
TGCAGCGTTGAAGGAGGTGGGCAGGGTGATAATTTAGGCGAGCAGTACTTC
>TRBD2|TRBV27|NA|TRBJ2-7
CASSLSDGTRSEQYF
TGTGCCAGCAGTTTATCTGACGGGACTAGAAGCGAGCAGTACTTC
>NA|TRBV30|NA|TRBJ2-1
CAWSTAAVAQFF
TGTGCCTGGAGTACCGCAGCCGTAGCGCAGTTCTTC
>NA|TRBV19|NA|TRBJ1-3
CASSITGTGNTIYF
TGTGCCAGTAGTATAACAGGAACTGGAAACACCATATATTTT
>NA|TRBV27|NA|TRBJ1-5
CASSLGHGNQPQHF
TGTGCCAGCAGTTTAGGACACGGCAATCAGCCCCAGCATTTT
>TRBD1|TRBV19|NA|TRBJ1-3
CASLGPDRVIGGNTIYF
TGTGCCAGCCTAGGACCGGACAGGGTCATTGGTGGAAACACCATATATTTT
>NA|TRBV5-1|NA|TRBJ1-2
CASSAVAGKGYTF
TGCGCCAGCAGCGCCGTCGCAGGGAAGGGCTACACCTTC
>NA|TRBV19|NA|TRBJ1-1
CASTAGVGIGEAFF
TGTGCCAGTACGGCCGGGGTAGGCATCGGCGAAGCTTTCTTT
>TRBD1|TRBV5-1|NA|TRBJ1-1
CASSLYVTGQNTEAFF
TGCGCCAGCAGCTTGTATGTGACAGGGCAGAACACTGAAGCTTTCTTT
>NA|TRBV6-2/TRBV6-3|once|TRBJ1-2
CASSDWTGNYGYTF
TGTGCCAGCAGTGACTGGACGGGGAACTATGGCTACACCTTC